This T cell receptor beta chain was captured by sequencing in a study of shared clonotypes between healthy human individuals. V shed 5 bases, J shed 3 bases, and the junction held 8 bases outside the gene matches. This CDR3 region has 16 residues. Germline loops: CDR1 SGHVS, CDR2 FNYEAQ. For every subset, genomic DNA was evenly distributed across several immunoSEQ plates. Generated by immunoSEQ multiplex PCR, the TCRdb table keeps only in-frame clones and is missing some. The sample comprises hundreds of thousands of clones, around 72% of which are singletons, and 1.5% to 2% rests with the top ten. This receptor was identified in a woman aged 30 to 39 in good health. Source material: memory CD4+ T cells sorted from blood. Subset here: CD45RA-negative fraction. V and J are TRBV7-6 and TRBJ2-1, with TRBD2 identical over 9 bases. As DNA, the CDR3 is TGTGCCAGCAGCCGACAGACTAGCGGCCTCTACAATGAGCAGTTCTTC. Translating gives CASSRQTSGLYNEQFF.